This passage covers 26 T cell receptor beta chains from one sample sequenced in a study of cytomegalovirus exposure and HLA in healthy donors. The primer mix had 60 Vbeta and 13 Jbeta primers. Method: immunoSEQ multiplex PCR; TCRdb's copy keeps in-frame clones and lacks some. The data contain about 160,000 clones, about three fifths of them singletons. Sequenced input: PBMCs. The receptors come from a woman aged 55-69 years in good health and CMV-seropositive.

The V call is TRBV5-1, the J call TRBJ2-6; D is perhaps TRBD2 (6 bases). CDR1 is SGHRS, CDR2 YFSETQ, per germline. CDR3 length: 16 amino acids. With 1 base removed from V and 0 bases from J, the gap between germline ends came to 8 bases. CDR3 region: CASSLRENSGANVLTF. The CDR3 bases are TGCGCCAGCAGCTTGCGGGAGAACTCTGGGGCCAACGTCCTGACTTTC.

V usage is TRBV5-1 and J usage is TRBJ2-3; no clear D. The germline gives CDR1 SGHRS, CDR2 YFSETQ. Trimming removed 0 bases at V and 6 bases at J, with 8 bases between. The CDR3 consists of 13 residues. CDR3 sequence: CASSLEALDTQYF. The DNA of the CDR3 is TGCGCCAGCAGCTTGGAAGCACTTGATACGCAGTATTTT.

The chain is built from TRBV7-3 and TRBJ2-3; 14 nucleotides agree with TRBD2. J lost 4 bases, V lost 4 bases, and 7 bases had no gene match. Germline CDR1 and CDR2: SGHTA and FQGTGA. The CDR3 covers 17 residues. The CDR3 protein is CASSSGTSGRGADTQYF. The CDR3 bases are TGTGCCAGCAGCTCTGGGACTAGCGGGAGAGGGGCAGATACGCAGTATTTT.

This clone was seen more than once but under ten times. V is TRBV10-3 and J is TRBJ2-2; 9 bases align to TRBD2. The germline V gene has CDR1 ENHRY and CDR2 SYGVKD. This CDR3 comprises 14 residues. Trimming at V came to 7 bases and at J to 3 bases, leaving 3 bases not matched to a gene. The CDR3 DNA sequence: TGTGCCATCAAGGGACTAGCTGACACCGGGGAGCTGTTTTTT. Residues: CAIKGLADTGELFF.

This clone was observed a few times. The rearrangement uses TRBV19 and TRBJ1-5, with 7 positions matching TRBD1. Germline V gives CDR1 LNHDA, CDR2 SQIVND (reference sequence). This CDR3 has 16 residues. The trim removed 2 bases at V and 5 bases at J, leaving 9 bases unmatched. CDR3 region: CASSIRGQGGYQPQHF. The CDR3 DNA follows: TGTGCCAGTAGTATACGAGGCCAGGGGGGCTATCAGCCCCAGCATTTT. Full variable domain (remainder filled in from reference TRBV19 and TRBJ1-5): DGGITQSPKYLFRKEGQNVTLSCEQNLNHDAMYWYRQDPGQGLRLIYYSQIVNDFQKGDIAEGYSVSREKKESFPLTVTSAQKNPTAFYLCASSIRGQGGYQPQHFGDGTRLSIL.

This clone was detected only a few times. The rearrangement joins TRBV5-8 to TRBJ1-1; D is ambiguous. This CDR3 has 13 residues. The germline V gene encodes CDR1 SGHTS and CDR2 YDEGEE. Trimming cost V 4 bases and J 5 bases, with 12 bases left between them. CDR3 bases: TGTGCCAGCAGCCGTCAAGGAGGTACTGAAGCTTTCTTT. Translated, it gives CASSRQGGTEAFF. The full variable domain, rest sourced from reference TRBV5-8 and TRBJ1-1, is EAGVTQSPTHLIKTRGQQATLRCSPISGHTSVYWYQQALGLGLQFLLWYDEGEERNRGNFPPRFSGRQFPNYSSELNVNALELEDSALYLCASSRQGGTEAFFGQGTRLTVV.

The gene calls are TRBV18 and TRBJ1-1, with D perhaps TRBD1 (6 bases). Germline lookup yields CDR1 KGHSH and CDR2 LQKENI. The CDR3 has 14 amino acids. V lost 6 bases, J lost 0 bases, and 11 bases lay in between. The CDR3 is CASSPGQMNTEAFF. The CDR3 bases are TGTGCCAGCTCGCCTGGACAGATGAACACTGAAGCTTTCTTT.

The genes are TRBV7-2 and TRBJ2-2; 8 bases align to TRBD1. V lost 3 bases to trimming and J lost 7 bases; unmatched junction nucleotides: 7. This CDR3 comprises 15 residues. The germline CDR1 and CDR2 sequences are SGHTA and FQGNSA. CDR3 sequence: CASSFQGATVGELFF. CDR3 DNA sequence: TGTGCCAGCAGCTTTCAGGGGGCCACGGTCGGGGAGCTGTTTTTT.

This clone was counted between two and nine times. The J gene is TRBJ2-5, the V gene TRBV28; no definite D call. Trimming stripped 6 bases from V and 4 bases from J, with 21 bases between. The CDR3 consists of 16 residues. Germline loops: CDR1 MDHEN, CDR2 SYDVKM. CDR3: CASSPIKRGQRETQYF. CDR3 coding DNA: TGTGCCAGCAGCCCTATTAAGAGAGGCCAAAGAGAGACCCAGTACTTC.

This chain uses TRBV11-2 with TRBJ2-7; D uncertain. The CDR3 covers 13 residues. CDR1 and CDR2 (germline): SGHAT, FQNNGV. The ends were cut back, 1 base at V and 3 bases at J, with 7 bases in the middle. The CDR3 DNA is TGTGCCAGCAGCTTAGGGCGGAGCTACGAGCAGTACTTC. Its translation: CASSLGRSYEQYF.

The genes are TRBV6-1 and TRBJ1-5; 8 bases are shared with TRBD1. The CDR3 length is 14 residues. With V trimmed by 5 bases and J by 6 bases, 6 bases remained unmatched. Germline CDR1 reads MNHNS; CDR2 reads SASEGT. CDR3 nucleotides: TGTGCCAGCAGTCCCAACAGGGGGATTCAGCCCCAGCATTTT. This translates into CASSPNRGIQPQHF.

This clone was seen a handful of times. The rearrangement uses TRBV5-1 and TRBJ2-3; 10 bases are a match to TRBD2. This CDR3 has 17 amino acids. Germline V gives CDR1 SGHRS, CDR2 YFSETQ. Trimming took 0 bases from V and 2 from J; bases not matched to a gene: 6. CDR3 coding DNA: TGCGCCAGCAGCTTGGGGGTACTAGCGGGATCCACAGATACGCAGTATTTT. Encoded protein: CASSLGVLAGSTDTQYF.

The table lists this clone with a few counts. V is TRBV27 and J is TRBJ1-1, with D tentatively TRBD1 (5 bases). V was shortened by 5 bases and J by 5 bases, with 18 bases between the two germline ends. The CDR3 runs to 15 residues. The germline CDR1 and CDR2 sequences are MNHEY and SMNVEV (reference sequence). The CDR3 nucleotides read TGTGCCAGCAGTGCACTACCGGGACTGGGGACTGAAGCTTTCTTT. It is translated as CASSALPGLGTEAFF.

The chain links TRBV7-7 to TRBJ2-2; 8 nucleotides line up with TRBD1. Losses at the gene ends were 4 bases for V and 5 bases for J; bases not matched to a gene: 6. The CDR3 extends over 15 amino acids. Per the germline V gene, CDR1 is SSHAT and CDR2 is FNYEAQ (reference sequence). The CDR3 region has the DNA TGTGCCAGCAGCTCCGGGACAGGTGGGACCGGGGAGCTGTTTTTT. It encodes CASSSGTGGTGELFF. The full variable domain, completed using reference TRBV7-7 and TRBJ2-2, is GAGVSQSPRYKVTKRGQDVTLRCDPISSHATLYWYQQALGQGPEFLTYFNYEAQPDKSGLPSDRFSAERPEGSISTLTIQRTEQRDSAMYRCASSSGTGGTGELFFGEGSRLTVL.

J is TRBJ2-1 and V is TRBV7-8, with no clear D. CDR1 and CDR2 from the germline V gene are SGHVS and FQNEAQ. V was cut by 4 bases and J by 0 bases, with 4 bases left in between. The CDR3 is made up of 13 amino acids. CDR3 sequence reads: CASSSFSYNEQFF. The CDR3 bases are TGTGCCAGCAGCTCGTTCTCCTACAATGAGCAGTTCTTC.

The chain has TRBV5-6 and TRBJ2-5; no clear D. Germline CDR1 reads SGHDT; CDR2 reads YYEEEE. The CDR3 runs to 16 residues. The V end was cut by 0 bases, the J end by 0 bases, with 12 bases between. Here the CDR3 reads CASSLVTPEYQETQYF. The CDR3 DNA follows: TGTGCCAGCAGCTTGGTTACCCCCGAGTACCAAGAGACCCAGTACTTC.

This chain links TRBV10-3 with TRBJ2-7; D perhaps matches TRBD2 (6 bases). Trimming shortened V by 4 bases and J by 6 bases, and 13 bases separated the two germline ends. Germline loops: CDR1 ENHRY, CDR2 SYGVKD. The CDR3 covers 13 residues. The chain's CDR3 is CAISGSLGGEQYF. The DNA of the CDR3 is TGTGCCATCAGTGGCTCCCTGGGGGGCGAGCAGTACTTC.

This clone was seen a handful of times. V usage is TRBV14 and J usage is TRBJ1-5; D uncertain. Per the germline V gene, CDR1 is SGHDN and CDR2 is FVKESK. V was trimmed by 1 base and J by 6 bases, leaving 4 bases between them. The CDR3 totals 12 residues. The CDR3 nucleotides are TGTGCCAGCAGCCAAGGCAGTCAGCCCCAGCATTTT. This translates into CASSQGSQPQHF.

The chain couples TRBV19 to TRBJ1-5, with D perhaps matching TRBD1 (5 bases). The CDR3 has 15 residues. V dropped 4 bases and J dropped 3 bases, with 13 bases sitting between them. The germline CDR1 and CDR2 sequences are LNHDA and SQIVND (reference sequence). CDR3 DNA: TGTGCCAGTAGTAACTTGGACAAGCCCAATCAGCCCCAGCATTTT. It is translated as CASSNLDKPNQPQHF.

The rearrangement uses TRBV5-6 and TRBJ1-5; weak D call: TRBD1 (6 bases). Germline V gene sequence: CDR1 SGHDT, CDR2 YYEEEE. There are 13 residues in the CDR3. V shed 3 bases and J shed 4 bases, with 8 bases lying between them. The chain's CDR3 is CASSSGANQPQHF. The CDR3 DNA reads as TGTGCCAGCAGCTCAGGGGCTAATCAGCCCCAGCATTTT. Using reference TRBV5-6 and TRBJ1-5 for the parts outside the CDR3, the full variable domain is DAGVTQSPTHLIKTRGQQVTLRCSPKSGHDTVSWYQQALGQGPQFIFQYYEEEERQRGNFPDRFSGHQFPNYSSELNVNALLLGDSALYLCASSSGANQPQHFGDGTRLSIL.

This clone was seen a few times. The chain links TRBV18 to TRBJ1-1, with D possibly TRBD1 on 5 matching bases. This CDR3 is built from 13 residues. Trimming stripped 1 base from V and 4 bases from J, with 7 bases between. The germline CDR1 and CDR2 sequences are KGHSH and LQKENI. CDR3: CASSPLGGTEAFF. The CDR3 coding sequence is TGTGCCAGCTCACCACTGGGGGGCACTGAAGCTTTCTTT.

The chain is built from TRBV30 and TRBJ2-3, with a weak D call TRBD2 (5 bases). Germline V CDR1 and CDR2: GTSNPN, SVGIG (reference sequence). V dropped 0 bases and J dropped 2 bases, with 15 bases sitting between them. The CDR3 covers 16 residues. This CDR3 is CAWSVQREINTDTQYF. CDR3 nucleotides: TGTGCCTGGAGTGTACAGAGGGAGATAAACACAGATACGCAGTATTTT.

This sequence joins TRBV11-1 and TRBJ2-2, with TRBD2 matching 9 bases. There are 16 residues in the CDR3. Germline V lookup: CDR1 SGHAT, CDR2 FQDESV (reference sequence). The ends lost 0 bases at V and 4 bases at J; junction bases unmatched: 3. The CDR3 reads CASSLASGSLTGELFF. The CDR3, as DNA: TGTGCCAGCAGCTTAGCTAGCGGGAGCCTCACCGGGGAGCTGTTTTTT.

This clone was picked up one time. The chain combines TRBV27 with TRBJ1-1; D is perhaps TRBD1 (5 bases). The germline V gene encodes CDR1 MNHEY and CDR2 SMNVEV (reference sequence). V was shortened by 0 bases and J by 7 bases, with 9 bases between the two germline ends. The CDR3 length is 13 residues. The CDR3: CASSLSRVDEAFF. The CDR3 coding sequence is TGTGCCAGCAGTTTATCCAGGGTTGATGAAGCTTTCTTT.

This clone appeared a few times. The V and J genes are TRBV19 and TRBJ2-1; TRBD1 aligns across 8 bases. Unmatched junction bases numbered 7, after V lost 5 bases and J lost 4 bases. The germline V gene encodes CDR1 LNHDA and CDR2 SQIVND (reference sequence). The CDR3 is made up of 15 amino acids. In nucleotides, the CDR3 is TGTGCCAGTAGTGAGGACAGGGACCCTTACAATGAGCAGTTCTTC. As protein: CASSEDRDPYNEQFF.

This chain uses TRBV7-9 with TRBJ2-1; the match to TRBD1 covers 9 bases. Germline CDR1 reads SEHNR; CDR2 reads FQNEAQ (reference sequence). The CDR3 has 15 residues. V was pared by 5 bases and J by 6 bases, with 8 bases of the junction left unmatched. The CDR3 sequence: CASSPKGQGLNEQFF. The CDR3 DNA reads TGTGCCAGCAGCCCAAAGGGACAGGGACTCAATGAGCAGTTCTTC.